Listed here are 19 T cell receptor beta chains from one sample, sequenced in a study of T-cell reconstitution after alpha-beta-depleted transplantation in children. A TCRbeta library incorporating unique molecular identifiers was prepared. TCRdb itself ran the PCR reads through MiXCR, one entry per CDR3 protein. The data hold 220,000 or so distinct CDR3 sequences, with approximately 8% observed a single time. The sample in question was PBMCs, mostly from graft donor cells, obtained 180 days after TCRalphabeta/CD19-depleted stem cell transplant. All receptors come from a male patient between 5 and 17 years old who had a stem cell transplant for acute lymphoblastic leukemia, so the T cells may come from the graft donor.

There are many counts of this clonotype. V and J are TRBV20-1 and TRBJ2-3, with a possible D match to TRBD2 (5 bases). CDR3 size: 15 residues. V lost 5 bases, J lost 8 bases, and 23 bases lay in between. Germline V lookup: CDR1 DFQATT, CDR2 SNEGSKA (reference sequence). The CDR3 sequence is CSALRAGSIRGTQYF. The DNA of the CDR3 is TGCAGTGCTCTGAGGGCTGGGAGTATACGGGGTACGCAGTATTTT.

The chain joins TRBV29-1 to TRBJ2-1; TRBD2 matches at 14 bases. Germline-derived CDR1 and CDR2 are SQVTM and ANQGSEA. The CDR3 has 18 amino acids. V gave up 2 bases and J gave up 1 base; unmatched junction bases: 7. Here the CDR3 reads CSVEFGTSGGGSYNEQFF. CDR3 DNA sequence: TGCAGCGTTGAATTCGGGACTAGCGGGGGCGGATCCTACAATGAGCAGTTCTTC.

V gene TRBV19 combines with J gene TRBJ1-4; maybe TRBD1 (5 bases). Germline assignment: CDR1 LNHDA and CDR2 SQIVND (reference sequence). CDR3 size: 15 residues. V lost 5 bases to trimming and J lost 4 bases, with 14 bases between them. The CDR3 protein is CASSGPTVLNEKLFF. CDR3 sequence (DNA): TGTGCCAGTAGTGGACCGACAGTACTTAATGAAAAACTGTTTTTT.

This clonotype has ten or more counts. V gene TRBV28 combines with J gene TRBJ2-3, with D perhaps TRBD1 (5 bases). CDR1 is MDHEN, CDR2 SYDVKM, per germline. The CDR3 is 14 residues long. The V gene lost 6 bases and the J gene lost 1 base, with 11 bases spanning the gap. The CDR3 sequence is CASSPGAGTDTQYF. The CDR3 bases are TGTGCCAGCAGCCCTGGGGCAGGCACAGATACGCAGTATTTT.

This clonotype has ten or more counts. This chain joins TRBV7-6 and TRBJ2-5; D is undetermined. Germline values: CDR1 SGHVS, CDR2 FNYEAQ. V was cut by 5 bases and J by 4 bases, with 11 bases left in between. This CDR3 has 13 residues. The CDR3 DNA is TGTGCCAGCAGCCCTAGTGAGGTAGAGACCCAGTACTTC. As protein: CASSPSEVETQYF.

This clonotype showed up many times. The chain carries TRBV6-5 and TRBJ1-4; possible D gene TRBD1, 6 bases. Trimming pared 4 bases from V and 4 bases from J, leaving 10 bases between. This CDR3 has 14 residues. Germline V lookup: CDR1 MNHEY, CDR2 SVGAGI. CDR3 sequence (DNA): TGTGCCAGCAGTTTTGGACAGCGTAATGAAAAACTGTTTTTT. This sequence encodes CASSFGQRNEKLFF.

This clonotype was counted many times. The V call is TRBV7-2, the J call TRBJ2-7, with 14 bases identical to TRBD2. The germline gives CDR1 SGHTA, CDR2 FQGNSA. CDR3 length equals 17 residues. Losses at the gene ends were 2 bases for V and 2 bases for J; bases not matched to a gene: 5. CDR3 sequence: CASSLKGTSGGAYEQYF. DNA for the CDR3: TGTGCCAGCAGCTTAAAAGGGACTAGCGGGGGAGCCTACGAGCAGTACTTC.

The sample holds many counts of this clonotype. This sequence joins TRBV10-3 and TRBJ1-2, with D unresolved. Trimming removed 5 bases at V and 5 bases at J, with 12 bases between. This CDR3 spans 13 amino acids. CDR1 ENHRY and CDR2 SYGVKD come from the germline V gene. CDR3 nucleotide sequence: TGTGCCATCAGTATCTCAGAATTGTATGGCTACACCTTC. This encodes CAISISELYGYTF.

This clonotype has at least ten counts. The chain uses TRBV2 and TRBJ1-2; a possible D gene is TRBD1 (5 bases). The CDR3 totals 13 residues. V lost 5 bases to trimming and J lost 5 bases, with 12 bases between them. Germline loops: CDR1 SNHLY, CDR2 FYNNEI. The CDR3 DNA follows: TGTGCCAGCAGTCTCGGGGGGGTGTATGGCTACACCTTC. Protein sequence: CASSLGGVYGYTF.

This clonotype was detected many times. CDR3: CASKPGLSYGYTF. In nucleotides, the CDR3 is TGTGCCAGCAAGCCAGGGCTTAGCTATGGCTACACCTTC. The chain combines TRBV11-2 with TRBJ1-2; D perhaps matches TRBD1 (5 bases). Germline V gene data show CDR1 as SGHAT and CDR2 as FQNNGV. Trimming removed 7 bases from V and 4 bases from J, with 13 bases in between. CDR3 length equals 13 residues.

This clonotype was seen ten or more times. At one boundary the junction diverges from the germline segment, which might be a read error. The rearrangement links TRBV5-1 to TRBJ2-6; 7 bases are a match to TRBD2. The CDR3 sequence is 16 residues long. Looked up from germline, CDR1 is SGHRS and CDR2 is YFSETQ. CDR3 nucleotides: TGCGCCAGCAGCTTGGACGGGAGGTCTGGGTCCAACGTCCTGACTTTC. It specifies CASSLDGRSGSNVLTF.

This clonotype was counted at least ten times. The V gene is TRBV20-1, the J gene TRBJ2-7; no clear D gene. Germline-derived CDR1 and CDR2 are DFQATT and SNEGSKA (reference sequence). Trimming removed 4 bases at V and 5 bases at J, with 9 bases between. The length of the CDR3 is 11 residues. The CDR3 nucleotides read TGCAGTGCTATAGAAGAACACGAGCAGTACTTC. Its protein is CSAIEEHEQYF.

This clonotype was detected ten times or more. In DNA, the CDR3 is TGCAGCGTTGAAGATCATGGGGGGCCTGAAAGGGAGTATTTT. Protein sequence: CSVEDHGGPEREYF. V and J are TRBV29-1 and TRBJ2-3; either TRBD1 or TRBD2 may fit D (6 bases each). The CDR3 extends over 14 amino acids. V lost 0 bases to trimming and J lost 13 bases, with 20 bases between them. Germline values: CDR1 SQVTM, CDR2 ANQGSEA.

This clonotype was counted many times. This chain links TRBV6-2 or TRBV6-3 with TRBJ2-6, with 11 bases fitting TRBD1. Per germline, CDR1 MNHEY and CDR2 SVGEGT. The CDR3 spans 17 residues. Germline trimming cut 8 bases from V and 2 bases from J; bases unmatched to any gene: 8. Here the CDR3 DNA reads TGTGCCAGCTTTAGACCGGGACAGGGGGCTGGGGCCAACGTCCTGACTTTC. Translating it yields CASFRPGQGAGANVLTF.

This clonotype was seen at least ten times. This chain links TRBV20-1 with TRBJ1-2; D is uncertain. Per germline, CDR1 DFQATT and CDR2 SNEGSKA (reference sequence). Trimming removed 0 bases from V and 5 bases from J, with 10 bases in between. The CDR3 runs to 13 residues. The chain's CDR3 is CSARDNSEYGYTF. DNA for the CDR3: TGCAGTGCTAGAGATAACAGCGAATATGGCTACACCTTC.

This clonotype was counted ten times or more. One end of the junction does not line up with germline, which may come from a read error. The J gene is TRBJ2-5, the V gene TRBV10-3; 10 bases line up with TRBD2. The CDR3 length is 12 residues. In germline, CDR1 is ENHRY, CDR2 SYGVKD. In DNA, the CDR3 is TGTGCCATCACCGCTAGCGGGGGCCTCCTCTCCTTC. Translating gives CAITASGGLLSF.

This clonotype was seen a few times. The CDR3 coding sequence is TGTGCCAGCAAAACCGCCGGGACAGGCCCCGAGCAGTACTTC. It encodes CASKTAGTGPEQYF. This chain links TRBV28 with TRBJ2-7; TRBD1 aligns across 8 bases. Germline values: CDR1 MDHEN, CDR2 SYDVKM. The CDR3 has 14 residues. V gave up 7 bases and J gave up 6 bases; unmatched junction bases: 11.

The chain couples TRBV5-1 to TRBJ2-1, with 8 nucleotides matching TRBD1. The CDR3 sequence is 15 residues long. V was clipped by 2 bases and J by 4 bases; unmatched bases: 5. The V gene's germline CDR1 is SGHRS and CDR2 YFSETQ. CDR3 amino acids: CASSFPGQVYNEQFF. For the CDR3, the DNA is TGCGCCAGCAGCTTCCCGGGACAGGTATACAATGAGCAGTTCTTC.

This clonotype was seen ten or more times. The J gene is TRBJ2-6, the V gene TRBV12-3 or TRBV12-4; weak D call: TRBD2 (5 bases). The CDR3 is 16 residues long. V lost 8 bases and J lost 0, with 14 bases in between. DNA of the CDR3: TGTGCCAGCTCGGGGTTCACGGCCTCTGGGGCCAACGTCCTGACTTTC. This gives the protein CASSGFTASGANVLTF.